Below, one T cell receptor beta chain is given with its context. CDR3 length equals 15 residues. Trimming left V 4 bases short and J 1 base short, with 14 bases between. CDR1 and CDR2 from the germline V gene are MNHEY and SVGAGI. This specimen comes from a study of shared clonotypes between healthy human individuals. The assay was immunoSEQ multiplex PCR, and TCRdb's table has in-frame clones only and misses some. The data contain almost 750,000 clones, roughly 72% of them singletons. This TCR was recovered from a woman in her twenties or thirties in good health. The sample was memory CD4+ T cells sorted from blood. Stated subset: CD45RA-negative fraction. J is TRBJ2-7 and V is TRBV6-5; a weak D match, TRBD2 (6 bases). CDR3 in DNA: TGTGCCAGCAGTTCCAGCCGCGCGGGGTCCTACGAGCAGTACTTC. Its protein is CASSSSRAGSYEQYF.